A single sample is the source of the 9 T cell receptor beta chains below, sequenced in a study of patients with pleural tuberculosis. Each CDR3 protein is one row after TCRdb ran MiXCR on the reads. The data contain around 50,000 distinct CDR3 sequences, about 6.8% of them seen just once; the ten biggest clones take up about 17%. These receptor sequences come from a human donor with pleural tuberculosis.

The table lists this clonotype with a few counts. The J gene is TRBJ2-1, the V gene TRBV11-2; 12 bases agree with TRBD2. CDR1 and CDR2 from the germline V gene are SGHAT and FQNNGV. V shed 6 bases, J shed 6 bases, and the junction held 6 bases outside the gene matches. CDR3 size: 15 residues. This CDR3 is CASSQTSGSINEQFF. The CDR3, as DNA: TGTGCCAGCAGTCAGACTAGCGGGAGTATCAATGAGCAGTTCTTC.

This clonotype was seen many times. The J gene is TRBJ1-5, the V gene TRBV2; D is possibly TRBD1 (5 bases). V was cut by 4 bases and J by 0 bases, with 7 bases left in between. In germline, CDR1 is SNHLY, CDR2 FYNNEI. There are 14 residues in the CDR3. The CDR3: CASSGGFSNQPQHF. The CDR3 DNA sequence: TGTGCCAGCAGTGGGGGGTTTAGCAATCAGCCCCAGCATTTT.

In its sample, this clonotype was seen many times. The chain recombines TRBV6-2 or TRBV6-3 with TRBJ1-5; perhaps TRBD1 as D (6 bases). With 2 bases removed from V and 5 bases from J, the gap between germline ends came to 10 bases. The CDR3 has 14 residues. CDR1 is MNHEY, CDR2 SVGEGT, per germline. This CDR3 reads CASSYGSGDQPQHF. CDR3 nucleotide sequence: TGTGCCAGCAGTTACGGTTCAGGGGATCAGCCCCAGCATTTT.

In this sample, this clonotype turned up many times. The chain recombines TRBV28 with TRBJ1-2; 8 positions match TRBD1. In germline, CDR1 is MDHEN, CDR2 SYDVKM. V shed 5 bases, J shed 7 bases, and the junction held 9 bases outside the gene matches. There are 14 residues in the CDR3. CDR3 bases: TGTGCCAGCAGTGGCCCGGACAGGGTGCGTGGCTACACCTTC. Translated, it gives CASSGPDRVRGYTF.

This clonotype was detected ten times or more. The genes are TRBV11-1 and TRBJ1-1; D remains unclear. V was pared by 3 bases and J by 3 bases, with 5 bases between. The CDR3 has 12 residues. Germline lookup yields CDR1 SGHAT and CDR2 FQDESV (reference sequence). The CDR3 sequence: CASSFWDTEAFF. The CDR3 DNA follows: TGTGCCAGCAGCTTCTGGGACACTGAAGCTTTCTTT.

This clonotype was recorded at least ten times. V usage is TRBV10-2 and J usage is TRBJ1-1, with a weak D call TRBD1 (5 bases). The CDR3 consists of 15 residues. Germline V gene data show CDR1 as WSHSY and CDR2 as SAAADI. Trimming cost V 3 bases and J 0 bases, with 11 bases left between them. CDR3 sequence reads: CASSDQGLMNTEAFF. The CDR3 DNA follows: TGCGCCAGCAGTGACCAGGGTCTAATGAACACTGAAGCTTTCTTT.

At least ten counts were recorded for this clonotype. This chain connects TRBV20-1 to TRBJ2-7; 10 bases match TRBD2. V lost 0 bases to trimming and J lost 2 bases; unmatched junction nucleotides: 10. Germline V gene data show CDR1 as DFQATT and CDR2 as SNEGSKA (reference sequence). CDR3 length equals 17 residues. The CDR3 coding sequence is TGCAGTGCTAGAGATCGAGGTGGAACTAGCGGGGCCTACGAGCAGTACTTC. The encoded protein is CSARDRGGTSGAYEQYF.

There are many counts of this clonotype. V and J are TRBV29-1 and TRBJ2-2; 9 nucleotides line up with TRBD1. Germline CDR1 is SQVTM and CDR2 is ANQGSEA. The V segment lost 7 bases and the J segment 6 bases; nucleotides outside the gene matches: 6. The length of the CDR3 is 13 residues. CDR3 sequence: CSAGDRVAGELFF. CDR3 bases: TGCAGCGCTGGGGACAGGGTAGCCGGGGAGCTGTTTTTT.

Note on this clonotype: An end of the junction differs from the germline gene, which may be a read error. CDR3 bases: TGCGCCAGTAGTCCTCAAGCGGGAGATCAAGAGACCCAGTACTTC. This sequence encodes CASSPQAGDQETQYF. The chain combines TRBV19 with TRBJ2-5; 8 bases are a match to TRBD2. This CDR3 has 15 amino acids. CDR1 and CDR2 from the germline V gene are LNHDA and SQIVND (reference sequence).